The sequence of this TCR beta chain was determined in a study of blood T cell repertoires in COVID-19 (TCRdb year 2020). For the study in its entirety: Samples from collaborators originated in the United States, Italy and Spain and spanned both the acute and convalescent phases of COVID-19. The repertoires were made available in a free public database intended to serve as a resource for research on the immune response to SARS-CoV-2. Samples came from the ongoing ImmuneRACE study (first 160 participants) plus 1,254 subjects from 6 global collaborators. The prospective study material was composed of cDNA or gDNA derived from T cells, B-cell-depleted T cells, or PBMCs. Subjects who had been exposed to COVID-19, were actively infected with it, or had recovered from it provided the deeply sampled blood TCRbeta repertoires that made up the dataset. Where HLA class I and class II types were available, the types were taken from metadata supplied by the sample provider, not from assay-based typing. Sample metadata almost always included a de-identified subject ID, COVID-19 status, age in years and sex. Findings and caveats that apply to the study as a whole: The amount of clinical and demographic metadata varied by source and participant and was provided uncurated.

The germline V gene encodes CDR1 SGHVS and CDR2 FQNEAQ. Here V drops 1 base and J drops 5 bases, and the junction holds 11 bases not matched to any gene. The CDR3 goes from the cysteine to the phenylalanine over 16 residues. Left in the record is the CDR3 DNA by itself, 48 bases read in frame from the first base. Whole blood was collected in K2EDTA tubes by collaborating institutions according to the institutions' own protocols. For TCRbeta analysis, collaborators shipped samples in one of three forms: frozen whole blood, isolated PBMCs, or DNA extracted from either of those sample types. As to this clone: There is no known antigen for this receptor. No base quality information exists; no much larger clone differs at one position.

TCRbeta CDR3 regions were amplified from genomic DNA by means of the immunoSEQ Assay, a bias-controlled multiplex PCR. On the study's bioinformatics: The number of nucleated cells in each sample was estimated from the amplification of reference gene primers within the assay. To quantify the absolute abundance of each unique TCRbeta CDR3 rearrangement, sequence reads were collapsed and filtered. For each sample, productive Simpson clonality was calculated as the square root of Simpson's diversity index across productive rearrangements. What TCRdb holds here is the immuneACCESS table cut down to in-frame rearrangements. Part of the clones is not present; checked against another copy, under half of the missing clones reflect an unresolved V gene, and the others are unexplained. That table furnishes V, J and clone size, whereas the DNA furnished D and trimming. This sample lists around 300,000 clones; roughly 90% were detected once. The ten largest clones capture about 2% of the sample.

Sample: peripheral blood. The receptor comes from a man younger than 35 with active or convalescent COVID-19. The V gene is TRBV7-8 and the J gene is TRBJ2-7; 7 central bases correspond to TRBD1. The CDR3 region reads CASSLGPRQGPHEQYF. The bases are TGTGCCAGCAGCTTAGGCCCTAGACAGGGCCCCCACGAGCAGTACTTC.